This T cell receptor (beta chain) was captured by sequencing in a study of blood T cell repertoires in COVID-19. The overall study: Whether acute or convalescent, the COVID-19 samples came from the United States, Italy and Spain. Sources were T cells, B-cell-depleted T cells, or PBMCs; the material itself was cDNA or gDNA.

In the original processing: Quantification of nucleated cells was approximated via reference gene primer amplification. Some clones are missing from TCRdb's copy, which holds only in-frame ones; the method was immunoSEQ multiplex PCR. V, J and clone size are taken as reported in that table, and D and trimming were inferred from the DNA itself. There are about 98,000 clones in the sample; around nine tenths occur only once, and about 9.3% lies in the top ten. This clone was counted once. The sample comprised peripheral blood. The sequence came from a man aged 45-65 years with acute or convalescent COVID-19.

Written as DNA, the CDR3 is TGTGCCAGCAGCTTGGCACGGGTGAACACTGAAGCTTTCTTT. Protein sequence: CASSLARVNTEAFF. This chain connects TRBV5-4 to TRBJ1-1, with unresolved D. This CDR3 is built from 14 residues. CDR1 is SGHNT and CDR2 is YYREEE in the germline V gene (reference sequence). The V gene lost 0 bases and the J gene lost 0 bases, with 6 bases spanning the gap.